Below, 27 T cell receptor beta chains from the same sample are listed, as sequenced in a study of blood T cells in healthy people across ages. Primed by a sample-barcoded 5' primer and a J-beta primer mix, a second PCR proceeded for roughly 7 to 12 cycles. Via MiXCR, TCRdb re-called the 5' RACE reads, giving one row per CDR3 protein. The table lists hundreds of thousands of distinct CDR3 sequences, approximately 40% of them singletons. Source material: blood. These receptors originate from an elderly man in good health.

The table lists this clonotype with a few counts. This rearrangement joins TRBV7-8 to TRBJ2-6; no definite D call. The V gene's germline CDR1 is SGHVS and CDR2 FQNEAQ. The CDR3 is 15 amino acids. The V end lost 4 bases, the J end lost 1 base, and 8 bases lay between the germline ends. CDR3 region: CASSSLVSGANVLTF. The CDR3 DNA is TGTGCCAGCAGCTCCCTGGTATCTGGGGCCAACGTCCTGACTTTC.

This clonotype was seen only a few times. The rearrangement joins TRBV24-1 to TRBJ2-1; 10 bases fit TRBD1. This CDR3 comprises 16 residues. CDR1 and CDR2 from the germline V gene are KGHDR and SFDVKD. Trimming took 4 bases from V and 6 from J; bases not matched to a gene: 8. Here the CDR3 reads CATSDARDRGGNEQFF. The CDR3 DNA reads TGTGCCACCAGTGACGCCCGGGACAGGGGAGGCAATGAGCAGTTCTTC.

This clonotype has ten or more counts. The chain carries TRBV29-1 and TRBJ2-1, with TRBD1 identical over 9 bases. Germline trimming cut 3 bases from V and 6 bases from J; bases unmatched to any gene: 9. The V gene's germline CDR1 is SQVTM and CDR2 ANQGSEA. The CDR3 spans 15 residues. CDR3 DNA: TGCAGCGTTGACCCCGGGACAGGGCTTCTCAATGAGCAGTTCTTC. It translates to CSVDPGTGLLNEQFF.

This chain links TRBV9 with TRBJ2-3; TRBD1 aligns across 10 bases. The CDR3 totals 15 residues. Germline V lookup: CDR1 SGDLS, CDR2 YYNGEE. V was pared by 0 bases and J by 10 bases, with 8 bases of the junction left unmatched. CDR3 protein: CASSVVGTGVWAQYF. CDR3 DNA: TGTGCCAGCAGCGTAGTTGGGACAGGGGTTTGGGCGCAGTATTTT.

In this sample, this clonotype turned up once. This rearrangement joins TRBV7-6 to TRBJ2-3, with 10 bases fitting TRBD2. V shed 0 bases, J shed 7 bases, and the junction held 7 bases outside the gene matches. Germline CDR1 is SGHVS and CDR2 is FNYEAQ. The CDR3 contains 16 residues. This chain's CDR3 is CASSLAAAGGPNTQYF. DNA for the CDR3: TGTGCCAGCAGCTTAGCGGCAGCGGGGGGGCCGAATACGCAGTATTTT.

A note on this clonotype: Compared with germline, one end of the junction differs, possibly owing to a read error. The chain couples TRBV4-3 to TRBJ1-6; a weak D match, TRBD1 (6 bases). Germline lookup yields CDR1 LGHNA and CDR2 YSLEER. The CDR3 contains 13 residues. Here the CDR3 reads CASSQVGGSPLHF. The CDR3 region has the DNA TGCGCCAGCAGTCAAGTAGGGGGATCACCCCTCCACTTT.

This chain links TRBV9 with TRBJ2-1; 8 bases map to TRBD2. V trimming: 1 base; J trimming: 6 bases; junction bases outside the gene matches: 9. The CDR3 covers 16 residues. Per the germline V gene, CDR1 is SGDLS and CDR2 is YYNGEE. This chain's CDR3 is CASSVRGGLAPNEQFF. DNA of the CDR3: TGTGCCAGCAGCGTACGGGGGGGCCTAGCCCCCAATGAGCAGTTCTTC.

The chain has TRBV10-3 and TRBJ1-3, with a tentative D call TRBD1 (5 bases). Per the germline V gene, CDR1 is ENHRY and CDR2 is SYGVKD. V lost 2 bases, J lost 4 bases, and 12 bases lay in between. The length of the CDR3 is 15 residues. The CDR3 DNA reads as TGTGCCATCAGTGAGAAGGGGTGGTCCGGAAACACCATATATTTT. It codes for CAISEKGWSGNTIYF.

V is TRBV20-1 and J is TRBJ2-7; 10 bases are shared with TRBD1. Germline V gene data show CDR1 as DFQATT and CDR2 as SNEGSKA (reference sequence). CDR3 length: 13 amino acids. Trimming at V came to 1 base and at J to 6 bases, leaving 3 bases not matched to a gene. CDR3 nucleotides: TGCAGTGCTAGAGGGACAGGGGGAATCGAGCAGTACTTC. This sequence encodes CSARGTGGIEQYF.

V is TRBV20-1 and J is TRBJ2-1; D is unclear. CDR3 size: 15 residues. The germline V and J ends were trimmed by 6 bases and 4 bases, with 19 bases remaining between them. The germline V gene has CDR1 DFQATT and CDR2 SNEGSKA (reference sequence). The CDR3 DNA reads TGCAGTGCCGAGGCGAGCTCAGCCCCTTACAATGAGCAGTTCTTC. The encoded protein is CSAEASSAPYNEQFF.

This clonotype was detected many times. This chain connects TRBV20-1 to TRBJ2-7; D not certain. CDR1 DFQATT and CDR2 SNEGSKA come from the germline V gene (reference sequence). The CDR3 loop spans 13 amino acids. V shed 6 bases and J shed 4 bases, with 16 bases lying between them. The chain's CDR3 is CSASQAAEYEQYF. CDR3 coding DNA: TGCAGTGCCTCCCAAGCTGCCGAATACGAGCAGTACTTC.

The V call is TRBV29-1, the J call TRBJ2-3; D possibly uses TRBD1 or TRBD2 (6 bases each). Germline-derived CDR1 and CDR2 are SQVTM and ANQGSEA. This CDR3 has 17 residues. V gave up 4 bases and J gave up 1 base, with 21 bases separating them. The CDR3 loop reads CSVGGAGGDYGTDTQYF. The CDR3 DNA reads as TGCAGCGTTGGGGGGGCTGGCGGGGATTACGGCACAGATACGCAGTATTTT.

This clonotype was counted a few times. This chain connects TRBV20-1 to TRBJ2-7; D is possibly TRBD2 (5 bases). The CDR3 spans 14 residues. The germline CDR1 and CDR2 sequences are DFQATT and SNEGSKA (reference sequence). Trimming stripped 0 bases from V and 0 bases from J, with 9 bases between. The CDR3, as DNA: TGCAGTGCTAGAGATCAAGGGAGCTCCTACGAGCAGTACTTC. Translating gives CSARDQGSSYEQYF.

This clonotype came up once. The CDR3, as DNA: TGTGCCAGCATTGGGGGAGTCACAGATACGCAGTATTTT. Its translation: CASIGGVTDTQYF. The chain joins TRBV6-1 to TRBJ2-3; D possibly uses TRBD1 or TRBD2 (5 bases each). The CDR3 spans 13 residues. Germline CDR1 is MNHNS and CDR2 is SASEGT. V lost 7 bases to trimming and J lost 2 bases, with 10 bases between them.

This clonotype was seen more than once but under ten times. The chain has TRBV7-2 and TRBJ1-6; tentatively, D is TRBD1 (5 bases). Per germline, CDR1 SGHTA and CDR2 FQGNSA. CDR3 size: 18 residues. Trimming stripped 4 bases from V and 7 bases from J, with 23 bases between. As DNA, the CDR3 is TGTGCCAGCAGCTCGAACTGGTACAGGAGGCGGACCAATTCACCCCTCCACTTT. Translation gives CASSSNWYRRRTNSPLHF.

This clonotype was seen ten or more times. The chain carries TRBV20-1 and TRBJ2-1, with TRBD2 matching over 11 bases. This CDR3 has 15 residues. Germline values: CDR1 DFQATT, CDR2 SNEGSKA (reference sequence). Losses at the gene ends were 6 bases for V and 4 bases for J; bases not matched to a gene: 8. In DNA form, the CDR3 reads TGCAGTGCGGGGGTTAGCGGGGGGGAGTACAATGAGCAGTTCTTC. Translating gives CSAGVSGGEYNEQFF.

A word on this clonotype: One base away lies a much larger clone, so this may be a sequencing read error. In nucleotides, the CDR3 is TGTGCTAGCAGCTTAGCGGTCGGGGCCCCCCCGTACTTC. This codes for CASSLAVGAPPYF. This chain links TRBV7-7 with TRBJ2-5; a possible D gene is TRBD2 (6 bases). Looked up from germline, CDR1 is SSHAT and CDR2 is FNYEAQ (reference sequence). This CDR3 has 13 amino acids.

This clonotype was seen a handful of times. The V and J genes are TRBV4-1 and TRBJ2-5, with 11 positions matching TRBD2. J gave up 0 bases and V 4 bases, and 4 bases lay outside the gene matches. The length of the CDR3 is 16 residues. CDR1 and CDR2 (germline): MGHRA, YSYEKL. The chain's CDR3 is CASSLTSGSYQETQYF. For the CDR3, the DNA is TGCGCCAGCAGCCTAACTAGCGGGAGCTACCAAGAGACCCAGTACTTC.

Here the CDR3 reads CASSFRGVNNSPLHF. The DNA of the CDR3 is TGTGCCAGCAGTTTCCGGGGCGTTAATAATTCACCCCTCCACTTT. The rearrangement uses TRBV27 and TRBJ1-6; D is perhaps TRBD1 (5 bases). The germline V and J ends were trimmed by 3 bases and 5 bases, with 11 bases remaining between them. The CDR3 contains 15 residues. Germline V gene sequence: CDR1 MNHEY, CDR2 SMNVEV (reference sequence).

This clonotype was observed a handful of times. This chain connects TRBV29-1 to TRBJ2-1; 9 bases agree with TRBD2. This CDR3 spans 14 amino acids. V trimming: 5 bases; J trimming: 7 bases; junction bases outside the gene matches: 9. Germline loops: CDR1 SQVTM, CDR2 ANQGSEA. The CDR3 reads CSVISRAGGNEQFF. CDR3 nucleotides: TGCAGCGTTATATCGCGAGCGGGGGGAAATGAGCAGTTCTTC.

Note on this clonotype: A much larger clone is a single base away; this may be a read error. The rearrangement uses TRBV7-9 and TRBJ2-5; maybe TRBD1 (5 bases). Trimming left V 0 bases short and J 3 bases short, with 5 bases between. The CDR3 is 13 residues long. CDR1 and CDR2 (germline): SEHNR, FQNEAQ (reference sequence). In nucleotides, the CDR3 is TGTGCCAGCAGCTTAGCGACAGAAGAGACCCAGTACTTC. Protein sequence: CASSLATEETQYF.

This chain uses TRBV6-1 with TRBJ2-3; TRBD1 aligns across 10 bases. The CDR3 runs 15 residues. With 7 bases clipped from V and 1 base from J, the junction kept 5 bases outside the gene matches. Germline CDR1 MNHNS, CDR2 SASEGT. CDR3: CASIDRGPGTDTQYF. CDR3 coding DNA: TGTGCCAGCATAGACAGGGGGCCCGGCACAGATACGCAGTATTTT.

This chain links TRBV7-3 with TRBJ2-1; 11 bases agree with TRBD2. This CDR3 is built from 17 residues. Per germline, CDR1 SGHTA and CDR2 FQGTGA. With V trimmed by 5 bases and J by 3 bases, 9 bases remained unmatched. The CDR3 sequence is CASSTPLAGGHYNEQFF. The CDR3 nucleotides are TGTGCCAGCAGCACCCCCCTAGCGGGAGGCCACTACAATGAGCAGTTCTTC.

At least ten counts were recorded for this clonotype. The chain carries TRBV5-1 and TRBJ2-1; 7 bases fit TRBD2. After removal of 2 bases from V and 9 bases from J, the junction contained 8 bases not matched to a gene. Per germline, CDR1 SGHRS and CDR2 YFSETQ. The CDR3 covers 14 residues. CDR3 loop: CASSFGREGVEQFF. The DNA of the CDR3 is TGCGCCAGCAGCTTTGGTAGGGAGGGTGTTGAGCAGTTCTTC.

The gene calls are TRBV28 and TRBJ1-1, with 8 bases matching TRBD1. CDR3 length equals 15 residues. The V gene end was trimmed by 2 bases and the J gene end by 1 base; junction bases not matched to a gene: 3. The germline V gene has CDR1 MDHEN and CDR2 SYDVKM. CDR3 protein: CASSLRTGKNTEAFF. In DNA, the CDR3 is TGTGCCAGCAGTTTACGGACAGGGAAGAACACTGAAGCTTTCTTT.

The rearrangement joins TRBV20-1 to TRBJ2-2; 8 nucleotides line up with TRBD1. The CDR3 consists of 14 residues. Germline-derived CDR1 and CDR2 are DFQATT and SNEGSKA (reference sequence). The ends lost 4 bases at V and 7 bases at J; junction bases unmatched: 8. CDR3 nucleotides: TGCAGTGCTAAAGACAGGGGACGCCACGGGGAGCTGTTTTTT. Protein: CSAKDRGRHGELFF.

This chain uses TRBV20-1 with TRBJ2-5; D call uncertain. CDR1 DFQATT and CDR2 SNEGSKA come from the germline V gene (reference sequence). Between the trimmed V and J ends, which lost 4 bases and 1 base, there was a span of 13 bases. The CDR3 consists of 14 residues. CDR3 coding DNA: TGCAGTGCTACTCCCCGCAACGGCCAAGAGACCCAGTACTTC. This encodes CSATPRNGQETQYF.